This paragraph reports one TCR beta chain. V shed 6 bases and J 4 bases; nucleotides not matched to a gene: 4. Looked up from germline, CDR1 is SGDLS and CDR2 is YYNGEE. CDR3 length: 13 amino acids. These data originate in a study of cytomegalovirus exposure and HLA in healthy donors. Overall study context: Of the donors genotyped, approximately 400 in all, about 81% fell in the Caucasian-associated ancestry cluster.

In the PCR, 60 Vbeta and 13 Jbeta primers were used. Original handling: As a later analysis found, there were 70 million to 80 million unique TCR beta chains, of which roughly 11 million were shared. The table came from immunoSEQ multiplex PCR; TCRdb's copy has only in-frame clones and leaves some out. V and J calls plus clone size are reproduced from that table; the DNA served to infer D and trimming. This sample has 150,000 or so clones, with more than 60% found just once. What was sequenced was PBMCs. This sequence was found in a woman aged 45-59 years in good health and CMV-seropositive. The rearrangement links TRBV9 to TRBJ2-3; 8 positions agree with TRBD2. CDR3 nucleotides: TGTGCCAGCAAATCGGGAGGGTCAGATACGCAGTATTTT. Protein sequence: CASKSGGSDTQYF.